This T cell receptor (beta chain) was captured by sequencing in a study of beta chain features in type 1 diabetes. The investigators reverse transcribed all of the isolated RNA, so they sequenced expressed TCRB transcripts. This table comes from immunoSEQ multiplex PCR, and its TCRdb copy is limited to in-frame clones, with some not included. The sample yields about 900,000 clones, roughly a sixth seen once. There are 16 residues in the CDR3. CDR1 and CDR2 (germline): SGHAT, FQNNGV. V lost 1 base and J lost 7; bases outside the gene matches: 12. The V and J genes are TRBV11-2 and TRBJ2-7; TRBD1 matches 8 bases. This TCR derives from a woman between 18 and 29 years old in good health. Sequencing was performed on naive CD4+ T cells from blood. CDR3 in DNA: TGTGCCAGCAGCTTAGTAGTCAGGGGGCGCTTTTGGGAGCAGTACTTC. It translates to CASSLVVRGRFWEQYF.